This T cell receptor (beta chain) was obtained from a study of cytomegalovirus exposure and HLA in healthy donors. Germline values: CDR1 SGHRS, CDR2 YFSETQ. The CDR3 totals 16 residues. Germline trimming cut 0 bases from V and 2 bases from J; bases unmatched to any gene: 2. The donors formed part of the approximately 110-subject validation cohort, distinct from the roughly 730-subject first cohort. Clones were sequenced by immunoSEQ multiplex PCR, and TCRdb holds only the in-frame ones, with some missing. The data contain tens of thousands of clones, more than 80% of them singletons. The sequencing input was PBMCs. The chain is built from TRBV5-1 and TRBJ2-1; TRBD2 agrees at 10 bases. This clonotype was obtained from a woman under 30 in good health and CMV-seronegative. The CDR3 bases are TGCGCCAGCAGCTTGGGGACTAGCGGTCCCTACAATGAGCAGTTCTTC. Its translation is CASSLGTSGPYNEQFF.